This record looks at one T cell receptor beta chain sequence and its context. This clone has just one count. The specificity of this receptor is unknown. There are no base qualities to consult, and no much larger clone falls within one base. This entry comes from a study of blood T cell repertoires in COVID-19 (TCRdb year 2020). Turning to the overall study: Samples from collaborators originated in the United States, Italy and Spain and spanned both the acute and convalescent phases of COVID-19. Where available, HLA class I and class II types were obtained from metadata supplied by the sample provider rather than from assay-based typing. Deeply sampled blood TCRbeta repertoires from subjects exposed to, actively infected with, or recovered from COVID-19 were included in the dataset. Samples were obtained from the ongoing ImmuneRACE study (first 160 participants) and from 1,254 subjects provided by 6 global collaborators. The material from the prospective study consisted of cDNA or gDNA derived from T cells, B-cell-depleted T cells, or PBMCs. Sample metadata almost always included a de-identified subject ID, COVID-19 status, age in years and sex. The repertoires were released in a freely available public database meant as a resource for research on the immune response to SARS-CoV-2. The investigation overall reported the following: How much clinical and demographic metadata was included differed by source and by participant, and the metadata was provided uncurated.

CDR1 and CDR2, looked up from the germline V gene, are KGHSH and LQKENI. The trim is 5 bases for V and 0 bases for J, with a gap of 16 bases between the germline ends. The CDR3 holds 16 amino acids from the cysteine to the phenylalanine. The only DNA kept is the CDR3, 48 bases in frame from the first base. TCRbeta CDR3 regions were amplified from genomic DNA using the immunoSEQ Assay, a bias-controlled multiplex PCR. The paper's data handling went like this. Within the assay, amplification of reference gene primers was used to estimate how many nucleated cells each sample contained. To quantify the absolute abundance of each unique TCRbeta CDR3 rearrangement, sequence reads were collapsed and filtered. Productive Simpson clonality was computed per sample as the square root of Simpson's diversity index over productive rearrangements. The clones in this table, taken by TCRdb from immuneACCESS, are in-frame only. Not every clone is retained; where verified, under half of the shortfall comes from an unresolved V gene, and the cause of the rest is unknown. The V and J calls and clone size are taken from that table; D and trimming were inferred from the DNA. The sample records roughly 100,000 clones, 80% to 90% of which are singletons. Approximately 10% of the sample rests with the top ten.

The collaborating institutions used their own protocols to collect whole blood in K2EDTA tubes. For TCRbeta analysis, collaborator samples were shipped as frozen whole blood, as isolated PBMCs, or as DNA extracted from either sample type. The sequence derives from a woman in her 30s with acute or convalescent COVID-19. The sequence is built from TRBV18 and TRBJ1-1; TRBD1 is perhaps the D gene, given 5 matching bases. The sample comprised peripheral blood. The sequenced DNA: TGTGCCAGCTCAGCACTCGACAGTAACATGAACACTGAAGCTTTCTTT. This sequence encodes CASSALDSNMNTEAFF.